These 19 T cell receptor beta chains share one sample of origin, sequenced in a study of shared clonotypes between healthy human individuals. Assay: immunoSEQ multiplex PCR; the TCRdb copy retains only in-frame clones and omits some. This table has about a million clones, around three quarters appearing once. Sequencing input: memory CD4+ T cells from PBMCs. Indicated subset: CD45RA-negative fraction. These receptors came from a man younger than 35 in good health. Some clones in this sample may be carry-over from other donors' samples.

The CDR3 here is CASSPQRGGGEETQYF. In DNA form, the CDR3 reads TGCGCCAGCAGCCCACAGAGAGGGGGCGGAGAAGAGACCCAGTACTTC. The chain links TRBV5-1 to TRBJ2-5; TRBD1 matches 7 bases. V dropped 4 bases and J dropped 3; count of bases not matched to a gene: 12. Germline values: CDR1 SGHRS, CDR2 YFSETQ. The CDR3 runs to 16 residues.

This clone was seen repeatedly, ten times or more. The rearrangement uses TRBV4-2 and TRBJ2-1; 8 bases match TRBD1. J lost 5 bases, V lost 4 bases, and 13 bases had no gene match. In germline, CDR1 is LGHNA, CDR2 YNFKEQ. The CDR3 contains 17 residues. CDR3 in DNA: TGTGCCAGCAGCCCGCGAAGCACGGGACAGGAAGACAATGAGCAGTTCTTC. This sequence encodes CASSPRSTGQEDNEQFF.

The chain is built from TRBV5-1 and TRBJ2-3, with 8 bases identical to TRBD2. The CDR3 has 17 residues. The ends lost 4 bases at V and 1 base at J; junction bases unmatched: 11. Germline V gene sequence: CDR1 SGHRS, CDR2 YFSETQ. This CDR3 reads CASSPRRLAGGTDTQYF. CDR3 in DNA: TGCGCCAGCAGCCCAAGGCGTCTAGCGGGTGGCACAGATACGCAGTATTTT.

The rearrangement joins TRBV5-4 to TRBJ2-7; possible D gene TRBD2, 7 bases. The CDR3 extends over 16 amino acids. V was trimmed by 0 bases and J by 0 bases, leaving 13 bases between them. Germline-derived CDR1 and CDR2 are SGHNT and YYREEE (reference sequence). CDR3 sequence reads: CASSLAGGLLSYEQYF. The DNA of the CDR3 is TGTGCCAGCAGCTTGGCGGGGGGCCTTCTCTCCTACGAGCAGTACTTC. The entire variable domain, with the rest obtained from reference TRBV5-4 and TRBJ2-7, is as follows: ETGVTQSPTHLIKTRGQQVTLRCSSQSGHNTVSWYQQALGQGPQFIFQYYREEENGRGNFPPRFSGLQFPNYSSELNVNALELDDSALYLCASSLAGGLLSYEQYFGPGTRLTVT.

The V call is TRBV6-5, the J call TRBJ2-7; the D gene is possibly TRBD2 (7 bases). There are 15 residues in the CDR3. Germline V gives CDR1 MNHEY, CDR2 SVGAGI. V lost 2 bases to trimming and J lost 4 bases, with 15 bases between them. The CDR3: CASSYGSGGGYEQYF. CDR3 nucleotide sequence: TGTGCCAGCAGTTACGGATCGGGGGGCGGTTACGAGCAGTACTTC.

Regarding this clone: The same CDR3 also results from other DNA sequences found in this sample. The chain has TRBV5-1 and TRBJ2-3; TRBD2 agrees at 13 bases. J gave up 1 base and V 0 bases, and 2 bases lay outside the gene matches. Germline V gene lookup returns CDR1 SGHRS and CDR2 YFSETQ. CDR3 length equals 17 residues. DNA for the CDR3: TGCGCCAGCAGCTTGGGACTAGCGGGGGGTGGCACAGATACGCAGTATTTT. Amino acids: CASSLGLAGGGTDTQYF.

In its sample, this clone was seen a few times. Within the sample, other DNA sequences also encode this same CDR3. V gene TRBV27 combines with J gene TRBJ2-5; 7 bases are a match to TRBD1. The CDR3 runs to 14 residues. The germline CDR1 and CDR2 sequences are MNHEY and SMNVEV (reference sequence). With V trimmed by 6 bases and J by 0 bases, 4 bases remained unmatched. CDR3 region: CASSLTGNQETQYF. DNA of the CDR3: TGTGCCAGCAGCTTGACAGGGAACCAAGAGACCCAGTACTTC.

The rearrangement uses TRBV9 and TRBJ2-1, with 10 bases aligning to TRBD2. Per the germline V gene, CDR1 is SGDLS and CDR2 is YYNGEE. The V segment lost 3 bases and the J segment 3 bases; nucleotides outside the gene matches: 0. There are 14 residues in the CDR3. CDR3 sequence: CASSGLAGYNEQFF. CDR3 nucleotides: TGTGCCAGCAGCGGACTAGCGGGCTACAATGAGCAGTTCTTC.

This clone was counted only a few times. This chain links TRBV18 with TRBJ1-5; D is undetermined. Germline V gene sequence: CDR1 KGHSH, CDR2 LQKENI. V lost 3 bases to trimming and J lost 6 bases, with 12 bases between them. The CDR3 runs to 14 residues. The CDR3 is CASSPAMGSQPQHF. The CDR3 DNA reads as TGTGCCAGCTCACCTGCCATGGGAAGTCAGCCCCAGCATTTT.

The V and J genes are TRBV5-1 and TRBJ2-3; D gene unclear. V lost 7 bases to trimming and J lost 4 bases, with 10 bases between them. This CDR3 is 12 amino acids long. The germline CDR1 and CDR2 sequences are SGHRS and YFSETQ. The CDR3 here is CASRPNSDTQYF. CDR3 in DNA: TGCGCCAGCCGCCCAAACTCAGATACGCAGTATTTT.

Concerning this clone: This CDR3 is also generated by other DNA sequences in the sample. The chain has TRBV6-5 and TRBJ1-2; D gene ambiguous. The V gene lost 0 bases and the J gene lost 4 bases, with 6 bases spanning the gap. The CDR3 is 13 residues long. CDR1 and CDR2 from the germline V gene are MNHEY and SVGAGI. This chain's CDR3 is CASSYSNSYGYTF. Written as DNA, the CDR3 is TGTGCCAGCAGTTACTCGAACAGCTATGGCTACACCTTC.

The chain combines TRBV28 with TRBJ1-4; D is undetermined. Germline V gives CDR1 MDHEN, CDR2 SYDVKM. The CDR3 covers 14 residues. The V end was cut by 2 bases, the J end by 8 bases, with 12 bases between. CDR3 sequence: CASSLGQFGEKLFF. CDR3 sequence (DNA): TGTGCCAGCAGTTTAGGGCAGTTTGGGGAAAAACTGTTTTTT.

The V gene is TRBV4-2, the J gene TRBJ1-3; no clear D. Germline-derived CDR1 and CDR2 are LGHNA and YNFKEQ. V lost 0 bases to trimming and J lost 8 bases, with 5 bases between them. The CDR3 is made up of 12 amino acids. DNA of the CDR3: TGTGCCAGCAGCCAAGATAGGGACACCATATATTTT. This translates into CASSQDRDTIYF.

This clone was recorded a few times. The chain is built from TRBV30 and TRBJ1-2, with TRBD1 as a possible D gene (6 bases). The CDR3 runs 13 residues. Germline assignment: CDR1 GTSNPN and CDR2 SVGIG (reference sequence). Deletions cut 2 bases from V and 9 bases from J, with 16 bases between. The CDR3 bases are TGTGCCTGGAGTAACCGGGGACACCTGAGCTACACCTTC. As protein: CAWSNRGHLSYTF.

In DNA, the CDR3 is TGTGCCAGCAGGATCGACATGGGGCCCACCGGGGAGCTGTTTTTT. Its translation is CASRIDMGPTGELFF. The V and J genes are TRBV11-1 and TRBJ2-2, with a possible D match to TRBD1 (5 bases). V lost 6 bases and J 4 bases, leaving 15 bases between the germline ends. The CDR3 runs 15 residues. Germline assignment: CDR1 SGHAT and CDR2 FQDESV (reference sequence).

With respect to this clone: This same CDR3 is encoded by further DNA sequences in the sample. J is TRBJ2-1 and V is TRBV9; D may match TRBD1 or TRBD2 (5 bases each). This CDR3 has 15 amino acids. From germline, CDR1 is SGDLS and CDR2 YYNGEE. Trimming removed 0 bases at V and 2 bases at J, with 9 bases between. CDR3: CASSVGGGAYNEQFF. The DNA of the CDR3 is TGTGCCAGCAGCGTAGGTGGGGGTGCCTACAATGAGCAGTTCTTC.

The chain carries TRBV2 and TRBJ2-5; the D gene is possibly TRBD1 (5 bases). The CDR3 loop spans 14 amino acids. With 3 bases removed from V and 5 bases from J, the gap between germline ends came to 13 bases. Germline V lookup: CDR1 SNHLY, CDR2 FYNNEI. Here the CDR3 DNA reads TGTGCCAGCAGTGATGTCAGGGTGAGGGAGACCCAGTACTTC. This codes for CASSDVRVRETQYF. The variable domain in full, completed from reference TRBV2 and TRBJ2-5, reads EPEVTQTPSHQVTQMGQEVILRCVPISNHLYFYWYRQILGQKVEFLVSFYNNEISEKSEIFDDQFSVERPDGSNFTLKIRSTKLEDSAMYFCASSDVRVRETQYFGPGTRLLVL.

The chain couples TRBV4-3 to TRBJ2-3; weak D call: TRBD2 (6 bases). This CDR3 comprises 16 residues. Germline V CDR1 and CDR2: LGHNA, YSLEER. With 0 bases removed from V and 4 bases from J, the gap between germline ends came to 14 bases. This CDR3 reads CASSQDISGNSDTQYF. The DNA of the CDR3 is TGCGCCAGCAGCCAAGACATTAGCGGTAACTCAGATACGCAGTATTTT.

This clone was seen a handful of times. The chain is built from TRBV7-8 and TRBJ2-5, with 7 bases identical to TRBD1. From germline, CDR1 is SGHVS and CDR2 FQNEAQ. The junction had 5 bases not matched to a gene; V was cut back by 0 bases and J by 1 base. The CDR3 covers 16 residues. CDR3: CASSLAPQGSQETQYF. As DNA, the CDR3 is TGTGCCAGCAGCTTAGCCCCACAGGGGTCCCAAGAGACCCAGTACTTC. The whole variable domain, remainder taken from reference TRBV7-8 and TRBJ2-5, is GAGVSQSPRYKVAKRGQDVALRCDPISGHVSLFWYQQALGQGPEFLTYFQNEAQLDKSGLPSDRFFAERPEGSVSTLKIQRTQQEDSAVYLCASSLAPQGSQETQYFGPGTRLLVL.